The 29 T cell receptor beta chains below come from one sample, sequenced in a study of T cells in Graves' hyperthyroidism and ophthalmopathy. Amplification of TCR beta CDR3 regions was performed using RNA transcripts as template. Researchers ran a first-round RT-PCR on the TCR CDR3 using the HTBI primer set. TCRdb redid the calling of the multiplex PCR reads with MiXCR, one entry per CDR3 protein. The sample holds around 720,000 distinct CDR3 sequences, 35% seen once. The sequencing sample was made of blood. The receptors shown here come from a woman between 40 and 50 years old with Graves' hyperthyroidism.

With regard to this clonotype: One end of the junction varies from germline; a read error may be responsible. The V call is TRBV5-4, the J call TRBJ2-5, with TRBD2 matching 8 bases. Per the germline V gene, CDR1 is SGHNT and CDR2 is YYREEE (reference sequence). There are 18 residues in the CDR3. DNA of the CDR3: TGTGCCGGCAGCCAAGGGATCCTCATAGCGGGAAGACAAGAGACCCAGTACTTC. Translation: CAGSQGILIAGRQETQYF.

This clonotype was seen only a few times. V is TRBV20-1 and J is TRBJ1-4, with D maybe TRBD1 (5 bases). V was shortened by 5 bases and J by 7 bases, with 11 bases between the two germline ends. The germline gives CDR1 DFQATT, CDR2 SNEGSKA (reference sequence). The CDR3 has 12 amino acids. The DNA for the CDR3 is TGCAGTGCTCACGAGAGGGGTGAAAAACTGTTTTTT. This translates into CSAHERGEKLFF.

In this sample, this clonotype turned up a few times. This sequence joins TRBV6-5 and TRBJ2-7; 14 positions agree with TRBD2. After removal of 6 bases from V and 5 bases from J, the junction contained 6 bases not matched to a gene. The CDR3 totals 15 residues. Per germline, CDR1 MNHEY and CDR2 SVGAGI. The DNA for the CDR3 is TGTGCCAGCAGCAGTGGGACTAGCGGGGGCCACGAGCAGTACTTC. Its translation is CASSSGTSGGHEQYF.

The chain joins TRBV24-1 to TRBJ2-5; D call uncertain. Trimming removed 12 bases at V and 7 bases at J, with 17 bases between. The CDR3 covers 12 residues. CDR1 and CDR2 from the germline V gene are KGHDR and SFDVKD. The CDR3 nucleotides read TGTGCCTGGAGTGTAGAATTCGGGACCCAGTACTTC. Encoded protein: CAWSVEFGTQYF.

This chain links TRBV5-1 with TRBJ2-5; 12 bases agree with TRBD1. J was trimmed by 5 bases and V by 4 bases; bases with no gene match: 6. CDR1 SGHRS and CDR2 YFSETQ come from the germline V gene. The CDR3 sequence is 15 residues long. DNA for the CDR3: TGCGCCAGCAGCCCGGGGACAGGGGGCGTCGAGACCCAGTACTTC. Its translation is CASSPGTGGVETQYF.

This clonotype was counted a few times. This chain joins TRBV9 and TRBJ1-5; tentative D call: TRBD1 (5 bases). V shed 0 bases and J shed 5 bases, with 12 bases lying between them. CDR3 size: 15 residues. CDR1 and CDR2 (germline): SGDLS, YYNGEE. The DNA for the CDR3 is TGTGCCAGCAGCGTAGATGGGACTCCTGATCAGCCCCAGCATTTT. Translation: CASSVDGTPDQPQHF.

The chain uses TRBV7-9 and TRBJ2-7; the D gene is possibly TRBD1 (5 bases). V shed 3 bases and J shed 3 bases, with 15 bases lying between them. The CDR3 runs to 15 residues. Germline V gives CDR1 SEHNR, CDR2 FQNEAQ (reference sequence). CDR3 nucleotide sequence: TGTGCCAGCAGCTTCCAGGGTGGAATGAACTACGAGCAGTACTTC. The encoded protein is CASSFQGGMNYEQYF.

Only one count was recorded for this clonotype. This rearrangement joins TRBV6-5 to TRBJ1-2, with 10 bases lining up with TRBD1. The ends lost 2 bases at V and 4 bases at J; junction bases unmatched: 10. Looked up from germline, CDR1 is MNHEY and CDR2 is SVGAGI. The CDR3 is 17 amino acids. The CDR3 spells CASSYEGQGRAFYGYTF. In nucleotides, the CDR3 is TGTGCCAGCAGTTACGAGGGACAGGGGAGGGCCTTCTATGGCTACACCTTC.

At least ten counts were recorded for this clonotype. The chain recombines TRBV12-3 or TRBV12-4 with TRBJ1-2; possibly TRBD1 for D (6 bases). Trimming pared 4 bases from V and 7 bases from J, leaving 13 bases between. The CDR3 loop spans 13 amino acids. CDR3 loop: CASSSGERRGYTF. The CDR3, as DNA: TGTGCCAGCAGTTCAGGGGAGCGGCGTGGCTACACCTTC.

The chain joins TRBV6-5 to TRBJ2-2; possible D gene TRBD2, 6 bases. V gave up 0 bases and J gave up 7 bases, with 12 bases separating them. Germline V gene lookup returns CDR1 MNHEY and CDR2 SVGAGI. This CDR3 spans 15 amino acids. CDR3 nucleotides: TGTGCCAGCAGTTACTCGGACTATAAGAACGGGGAGCTGTTTTTT. This translates into CASSYSDYKNGELFF.

This clonotype was counted only a few times. The CDR3 reads CASRGIATNEKLFF. The CDR3 DNA sequence: TGTGCCAGCAGAGGGATTGCAACTAATGAAAAACTGTTTTTT. This chain uses TRBV6-5 with TRBJ1-4; D unresolved. CDR1 and CDR2 (germline): MNHEY, SVGAGI. The CDR3 runs 14 residues. Trimming stripped 6 bases from V and 0 bases from J, with 8 bases between.

This clonotype was counted only a few times. The chain combines TRBV9 with TRBJ2-7; 8 nucleotides align to TRBD1. The trim removed 5 bases at V and 1 base at J, leaving 5 bases unmatched. This CDR3 has 14 residues. CDR1 is SGDLS, CDR2 YYNGEE, per germline. CDR3 sequence (DNA): TGTGCCAGCAGTCGGGACAGGCGGTCCTACGAGCAGTACTTC. Translated: CASSRDRRSYEQYF.

This clonotype was observed at least ten times. V gene TRBV12-3 or TRBV12-4 combines with J gene TRBJ2-7; D is unclear. The CDR3 extends over 13 amino acids. V was cut by 6 bases and J by 2 bases, with 11 bases left in between. CDR3 bases: TGTGCCAGCAGCCGAGCGCACCCCTACGAGCAGTACTTC. Amino acid sequence: CASSRAHPYEQYF.

The chain uses TRBV5-5 and TRBJ1-6, with 8 bases lining up with TRBD1. The CDR3 runs 16 residues. Germline CDR1 and CDR2: SGHKS and YYEKEE (reference sequence). The J segment lost 7 bases and the V segment lost 3 bases, leaving 9 bases of the junction unmatched. CDR3: CASSSRRGQENSPLHF. The CDR3 bases are TGTGCCAGCAGCTCACGTAGGGGACAGGAAAATTCACCCCTCCACTTT.

V gene TRBV6-1 combines with J gene TRBJ2-7; D possibly uses TRBD1 or TRBD2 (6 bases each). Germline CDR1 and CDR2: MNHNS and SASEGT. CDR3 length: 15 amino acids. The V gene lost 8 bases and the J gene lost 3 bases, with 20 bases spanning the gap. CDR3 DNA: TGTGCCAGCTCACCGGGGGCAGATCGGGGCTACGAGCAGTACTTC. Its translation is CASSPGADRGYEQYF.

The V and J genes are TRBV12-3 or TRBV12-4 and TRBJ2-2; 7 positions agree with TRBD2. There are 17 residues in the CDR3. V was clipped by 4 bases and J by 1 base; unmatched bases: 9. The chain's CDR3 is CASSYAPGTMNTGELFF. The CDR3 DNA is TGTGCCAGCAGTTACGCCCCCGGGACTATGAACACCGGGGAGCTGTTTTTT.

In regard to this clonotype: Being one base from a much bigger clone, this may be a read error. CDR3 in DNA: TGTGCCAGCCAGGACGGACACTCCTACGAGCAGTACTTC. Amino acids: CASQDGHSYEQYF. The V and J genes are TRBV2 and TRBJ2-7; perhaps TRBD1 as D (5 bases). This CDR3 has 13 residues. Between the trimmed V and J ends, which lost 8 bases and 0 bases, there was a span of 11 bases. Germline CDR1 and CDR2: SNHLY and FYNNEI.

This clonotype was counted only a few times. The CDR3 spells CASSGGDWGGTEAFF. The CDR3 coding sequence is TGTGCCAGCAGCGGGGGAGATTGGGGGGGCACTGAAGCTTTCTTT. The chain couples TRBV7-6 to TRBJ1-1; D perhaps matches TRBD1 (5 bases). Trimming stripped 5 bases from V and 4 bases from J, with 17 bases between. CDR3 length: 15 amino acids. Germline V lookup: CDR1 SGHVS, CDR2 FNYEAQ.

This clonotype has more than one count but fewer than ten. The CDR3 loop is CATPVNSRQETQYF. CDR3 sequence (DNA): TGTGCCACCCCAGTTAACAGCCGACAAGAGACCCAGTACTTC. The chain combines TRBV25-1 with TRBJ2-5; D is unresolved. Per the germline V gene, CDR1 is MGHDK and CDR2 is SYGVNS. The CDR3 is 14 amino acids. The V end was cut by 10 bases, the J end by 2 bases, with 17 bases between.

This clonotype was counted many times. V usage is TRBV20-1 and J usage is TRBJ2-7; 7 nucleotides line up with TRBD1. Per germline, CDR1 DFQATT and CDR2 SNEGSKA (reference sequence). Unmatched junction bases numbered 6, after V lost 3 bases and J lost 4 bases. The CDR3 spans 13 residues. The CDR3 reads CSARPGQSYEQYF. The CDR3 coding sequence is TGCAGTGCTAGGCCGGGACAGTCGTACGAGCAGTACTTC.

The V gene is TRBV19, the J gene TRBJ2-7, with D possibly being TRBD1 or TRBD2 (5 bases each). CDR1 is LNHDA and CDR2 is SQIVND in the germline V gene (reference sequence). The V end lost 4 bases, the J end lost 3 bases, and 10 bases lay between the germline ends. There are 13 residues in the CDR3. The CDR3 region has the DNA TGTGCCAGTAGTACGGGGCGCTTCTACGAGCAGTACTTC. It is translated as CASSTGRFYEQYF.

Worth noting for this clonotype: A much larger clone lies one base from this, so it may be a read error. This chain connects TRBV20-1 to TRBJ1-1; no firm D call. This CDR3 is 12 amino acids long. The germline V gene encodes CDR1 DFQATT and CDR2 SNEGSKA (reference sequence). V was pared by 3 bases and J by 3 bases, with 8 bases between. This chain's CDR3 is CSASWQYTEAFF. The CDR3 DNA reads as TGCAGTGCTAGTTGGCAGTACACTGAAGCTTTCTTT.

The chain is built from TRBV10-3 and TRBJ1-5; unclear D gene. Trimming took off 6 bases at V and 7 bases at J, with 1 base between the two ends. This CDR3 contains 9 residues. Germline V gene lookup returns CDR1 ENHRY and CDR2 SYGVKD. In DNA form, the CDR3 reads TGTGCCATCAGGCAGCCCCAGCATTTT. Its translation: CAIRQPQHF.

This chain links TRBV19 with TRBJ1-4; 9 nucleotides match TRBD1. CDR3 length: 18 amino acids. Germline-derived CDR1 and CDR2 are LNHDA and SQIVND (reference sequence). With V trimmed by 3 bases and J by 0 bases, 8 bases remained unmatched. CDR3 residues: CASSIGTGRITTNEKLFF. In DNA form, the CDR3 reads TGTGCCAGTAGTATTGGGACAGGGCGAATTACAACTAATGAAAAACTGTTTTTT.

The V call is TRBV19, the J call TRBJ1-1; D might be TRBD1 (6 bases). Germline-derived CDR1 and CDR2 are LNHDA and SQIVND (reference sequence). This CDR3 comprises 15 residues. The V end was cut by 3 bases, the J end by 2 bases, with 13 bases between. CDR3 sequence: CASSMSAGVNTEAFF. The CDR3 DNA sequence: TGTGCCAGTAGTATGAGTGCAGGGGTTAACACTGAAGCTTTCTTT.

V and J are TRBV20-1 and TRBJ1-2, with TRBD1 as a possible D gene (5 bases). V shed 6 bases and J shed 5 bases, with 16 bases lying between them. CDR1 is DFQATT, CDR2 SNEGSKA, per germline (reference sequence). There are 13 residues in the CDR3. DNA of the CDR3: TGCAGTGCCGTGGACTGGGGGAGGTATGGCTACACCTTC. Amino acid sequence: CSAVDWGRYGYTF.

The chain has TRBV7-9 and TRBJ2-5; D tentatively fits TRBD1 or TRBD2 (5 bases each). The CDR3 sequence is 15 residues long. The germline CDR1 and CDR2 sequences are SEHNR and FQNEAQ (reference sequence). V was pared by 5 bases and J by 5 bases, with 18 bases between. In DNA form, the CDR3 reads TGTGCCAGCAGCCTCAGCCGAGGGGAAGGCGAGACCCAGTACTTC. It translates to CASSLSRGEGETQYF.

On this clonotype: A clone one base away is much larger, so this may be a read error. This chain joins TRBV3-1 and TRBJ1-6; no clear D gene. The CDR3 is made up of 12 amino acids. Trimming took off 2 bases at V and 8 bases at J, with 4 bases between the two ends. Germline V gene sequence: CDR1 LGHDT, CDR2 YNNKEL (reference sequence). The CDR3 bases are TGTGCCAGCAGCCAAAGGGATTCACCCCTCCACTTT. Its translation: CASSQRDSPLHF. The complete variable domain, with remaining parts taken from reference TRBV3-1 and TRBJ1-6, reads DTAVSQTPKYLVTQMGNDKSIKCEQNLGHDTMYWYKQDSKKFLKIMFSYNNKELIINETVPNRFSPKSPDKAHLNLHINSLELGDSAVYFCASSQRDSPLHFGNGTRLTVT.

This clonotype appeared many times. J is TRBJ1-5 and V is TRBV5-6; D ambiguous. The V end was cut by 1 base, the J end by 2 bases, with 10 bases between. Germline values: CDR1 SGHDT, CDR2 YYEEEE. The CDR3 has 15 residues. Written as DNA, the CDR3 is TGTGCCAGCAGCTTGTGGGGATGGGGCAATCAGCCCCAGCATTTT. Translating it yields CASSLWGWGNQPQHF.